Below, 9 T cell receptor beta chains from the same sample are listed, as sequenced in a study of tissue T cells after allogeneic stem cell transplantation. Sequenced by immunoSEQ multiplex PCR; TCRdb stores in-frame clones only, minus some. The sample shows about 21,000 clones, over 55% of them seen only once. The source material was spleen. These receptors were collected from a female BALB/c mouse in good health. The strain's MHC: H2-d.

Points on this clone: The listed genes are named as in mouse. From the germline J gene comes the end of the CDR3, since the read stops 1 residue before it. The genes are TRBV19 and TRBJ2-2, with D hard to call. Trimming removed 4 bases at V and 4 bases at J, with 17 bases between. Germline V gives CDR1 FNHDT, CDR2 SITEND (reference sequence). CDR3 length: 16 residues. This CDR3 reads CASSHGPRFGTGQLYF. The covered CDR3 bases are TGTGCCAGCAGTCATGGGCCAAGGTTCGGCACCGGGCAGCTCTAC.

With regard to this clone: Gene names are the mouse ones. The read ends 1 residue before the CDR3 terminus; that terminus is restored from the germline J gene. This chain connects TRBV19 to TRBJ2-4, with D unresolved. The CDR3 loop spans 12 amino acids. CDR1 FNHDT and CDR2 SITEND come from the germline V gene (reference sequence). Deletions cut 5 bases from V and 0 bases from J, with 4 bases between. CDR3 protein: CASRESQNTLYF. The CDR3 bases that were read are TGTGCCAGCAGGGAAAGTCAAAACACCTTGTAC.

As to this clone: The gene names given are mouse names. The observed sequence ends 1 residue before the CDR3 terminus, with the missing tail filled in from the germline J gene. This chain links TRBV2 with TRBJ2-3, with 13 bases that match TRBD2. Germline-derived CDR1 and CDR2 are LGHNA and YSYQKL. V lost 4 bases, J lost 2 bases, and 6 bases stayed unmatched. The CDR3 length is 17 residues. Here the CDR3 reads CASSRTGGALDAETLYF. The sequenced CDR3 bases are TGTGCCAGCAGCCGGACTGGGGGGGCGCTTGATGCAGAAACGCTGTAT.

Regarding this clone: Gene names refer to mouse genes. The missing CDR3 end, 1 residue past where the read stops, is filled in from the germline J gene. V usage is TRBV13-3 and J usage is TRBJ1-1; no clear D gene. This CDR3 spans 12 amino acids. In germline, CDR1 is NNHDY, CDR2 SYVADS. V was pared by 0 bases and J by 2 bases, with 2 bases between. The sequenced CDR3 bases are TGTGCCAGCAGTGATGACAACACAGAAGTCTTC. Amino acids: CASSDDNTEVF. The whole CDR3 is CASSDDNTEVFF.

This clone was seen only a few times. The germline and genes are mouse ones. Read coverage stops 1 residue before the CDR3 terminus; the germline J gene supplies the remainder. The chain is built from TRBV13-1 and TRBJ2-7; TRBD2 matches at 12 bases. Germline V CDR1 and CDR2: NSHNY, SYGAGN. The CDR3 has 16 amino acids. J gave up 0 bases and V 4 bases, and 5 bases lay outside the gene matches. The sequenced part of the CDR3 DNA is TGTGCCAGCAGTTCCGGGACTGGGGGGATCTCCTATGAACAGTAC. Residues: CASSSGTGGISYEQY. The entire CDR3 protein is CASSSGTGGISYEQYF.

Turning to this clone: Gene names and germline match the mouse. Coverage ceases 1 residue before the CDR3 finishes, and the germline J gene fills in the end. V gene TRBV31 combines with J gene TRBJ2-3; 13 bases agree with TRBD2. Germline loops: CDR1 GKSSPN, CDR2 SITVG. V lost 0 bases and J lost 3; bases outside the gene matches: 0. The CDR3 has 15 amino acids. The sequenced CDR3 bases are TGTGCCTGGAGTCTGGGACTGGGGGGGGCAGAAACGCTGTAT. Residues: CAWSLGLGGAETLY. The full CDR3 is CAWSLGLGGAETLYF.

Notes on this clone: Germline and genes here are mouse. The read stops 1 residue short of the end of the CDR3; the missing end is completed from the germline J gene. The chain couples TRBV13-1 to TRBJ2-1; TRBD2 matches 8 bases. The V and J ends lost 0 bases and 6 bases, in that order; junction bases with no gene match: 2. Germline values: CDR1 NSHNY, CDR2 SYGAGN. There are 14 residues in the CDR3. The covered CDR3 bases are TGTGCCAGCAGTGATGATGGGGGGGTTGCTGAGCAGTTC. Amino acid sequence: CASSDDGGVAEQF. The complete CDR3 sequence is CASSDDGGVAEQFF.

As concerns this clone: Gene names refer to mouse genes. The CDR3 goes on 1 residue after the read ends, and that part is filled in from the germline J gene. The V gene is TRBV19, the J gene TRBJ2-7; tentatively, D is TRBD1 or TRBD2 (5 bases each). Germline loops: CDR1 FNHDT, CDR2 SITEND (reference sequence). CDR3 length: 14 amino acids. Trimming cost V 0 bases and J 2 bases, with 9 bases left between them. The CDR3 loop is CASSIVGGPYEQYF. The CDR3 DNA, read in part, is TGTGCCAGCAGTATAGTCGGGGGTCCCTATGAACAGTAC.

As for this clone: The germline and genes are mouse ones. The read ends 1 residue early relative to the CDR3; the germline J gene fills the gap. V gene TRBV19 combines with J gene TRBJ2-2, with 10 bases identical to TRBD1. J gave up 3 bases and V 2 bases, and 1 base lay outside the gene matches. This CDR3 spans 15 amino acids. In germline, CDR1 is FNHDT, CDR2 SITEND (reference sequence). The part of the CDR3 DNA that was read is TGTGCCAGCAGTATGACAGGGGGCTACACCGGGCAGCTCTAC. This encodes CASSMTGGYTGQLY. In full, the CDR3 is CASSMTGGYTGQLYF.